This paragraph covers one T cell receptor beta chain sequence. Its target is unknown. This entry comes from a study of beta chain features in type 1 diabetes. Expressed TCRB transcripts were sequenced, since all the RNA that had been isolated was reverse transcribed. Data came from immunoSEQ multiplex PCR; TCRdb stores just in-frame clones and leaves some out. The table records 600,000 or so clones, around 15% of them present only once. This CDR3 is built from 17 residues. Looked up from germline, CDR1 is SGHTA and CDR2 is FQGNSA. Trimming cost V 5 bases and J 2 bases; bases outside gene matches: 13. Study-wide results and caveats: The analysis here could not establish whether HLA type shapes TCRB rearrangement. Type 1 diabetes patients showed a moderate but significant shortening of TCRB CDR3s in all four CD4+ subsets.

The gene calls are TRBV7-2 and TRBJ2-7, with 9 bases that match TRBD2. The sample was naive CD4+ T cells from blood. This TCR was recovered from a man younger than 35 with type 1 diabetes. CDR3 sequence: CASSRTGLAEPTYEQYF. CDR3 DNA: TGTGCCAGCAGCCGTACGGGACTAGCAGAACCCACCTACGAGCAGTACTTC.